This TCR beta chain was documented in a study of early T cells in non-severe SARS-CoV-2 infection. In the study overall: Bulk RNA from unsorted whole blood was sequenced; chains were unpaired.

The sample holds a few counts of this clonotype. Its antigen is still unknown. Germline V CDR1 and CDR2: WNHNN, SYGVQD (reference sequence). The V and J ends lost 4 bases and 2 bases, in that order; junction bases with no gene match: 10. The CDR3 totals 16 residues. Whole-study findings and limits: CD4 and private specificities were missed by VDJdb matching, which favored anti-spike CD8 responses.

Unique molecular identifiers (one per individual cDNA molecule) were attached. TCRdb re-analysed the 5' RACE reads in MiXCR, keeping a single row per CDR3 protein. The sample holds 60,000 to 80,000 distinct CDR3 sequences, about 12% seen once. This receptor was identified in an adult who was a healthcare worker with PCR-confirmed SARS-CoV-2 infection or an uninfected control (not recorded which). Sequencing was done on a sample of whole blood. This chain joins TRBV10-1 and TRBJ2-5; 7 bases match TRBD2. The CDR3 DNA follows: TGCGCCAGCAGTGCGGAGACTAGCAATGGGCAAGAGACCCAGTACTTC. It codes for CASSAETSNGQETQYF.